A selection of T cell receptor beta chains follows, all from one sample in a study of blood T cell repertoires in COVID-19. Assay used: immunoSEQ multiplex PCR; TCRdb lists only in-frame clones, some missing. Of about 47,000 clones listed, approximately 70% are singletons. Sequenced: peripheral blood. Every receptor here comes from a woman in her seventies with acute or convalescent COVID-19. Both conserved end residues are trimmed from each CDR3. The order of the fields is J gene, V gene, CDR3 protein.

J gene: TRBJ1-4; V gene: TRBV30; CDR3 protein: ACDRGNEKLF
J gene: TRBJ1-2; V gene: TRBV11-2; CDR3 protein: ASSPRGGNNGYT
J gene: TRBJ2-1; V gene: TRBV5-1; CDR3 protein: ASSTGTSFGEQF
J gene: TRBJ1-1; V gene: TRBV14; CDR3 protein: ASSQSSHGVDTEAF
J gene: TRBJ1-4; V gene: TRBV7-9; CDR3 protein: ASSLSGVLANEKLF
J gene: TRBJ1-1; V gene: TRBV7-2; CDR3 protein: ASSAQPQGGTEAF
J gene: TRBJ2-1; V gene: TRBV28; CDR3 protein: ASSSGGAGGKYASYNEQF
J gene: TRBJ2-5; V gene: TRBV11-2; CDR3 protein: ASSLAKETQY
J gene: TRBJ2-3; V gene: TRBV3-1/TRBV3-2; CDR3 protein: ASSPILAGITDTQY
J gene: TRBJ2-7; V gene: TRBV4-1; CDR3 protein: ASSQREAYEQY
J gene: TRBJ2-7; V gene: TRBV2; CDR3 protein: ASKRDSRPYEQY
J gene: TRBJ2-2; V gene: TRBV27; CDR3 protein: ASSLRGGLPTGELF
J gene: TRBJ2-1; V gene: TRBV14; CDR3 protein: ASSPYGDEQF
J gene: TRBJ1-1; V gene: TRBV7-2; CDR3 protein: ASSLQSHMNTEAF
J gene: TRBJ2-1; V gene: TRBV14; CDR3 protein: ASSQEGLGVYNEQF
J gene: TRBJ1-1; V gene: TRBV15; CDR3 protein: ATSRDLAGTEAF
J gene: TRBJ2-3; V gene: TRBV7-2; CDR3 protein: ASSPRTGKADTQY
J gene: TRBJ2-5; V gene: TRBV29-1; CDR3 protein: SVETTSGRAEN
J gene: TRBJ2-4; V gene: TRBV28; CDR3 protein: ASRTHSRAKNIQY
J gene: TRBJ1-1; V gene: TRBV11-1; CDR3 protein: ASSFLGGGHTEAF
J gene: TRBJ2-3; V gene: TRBV4-1; CDR3 protein: ASSQAGGRAVGDTQY
J gene: TRBJ2-4; V gene: TRBV2; CDR3 protein: ASSAGTGGSGIQY
J gene: TRBJ2-1; V gene: TRBV18; CDR3 protein: ASSPRAGANEQF
J gene: TRBJ2-3; V gene: TRBV6-5; CDR3 protein: ASGRVQGSDTQY
J gene: TRBJ2-2; V gene: TRBV24-1; CDR3 protein: ATSDWTGRTGELF
J gene: TRBJ2-1; V gene: TRBV27; CDR3 protein: ASWGGNEQF
J gene: TRBJ2-5; V gene: TRBV10-3; CDR3 protein: AISVGLAGAYASQETQY
J gene: TRBJ1-5; V gene: TRBV4-2; CDR3 protein: ASSQVQGPGEQPQH
J gene: TRBJ2-3; V gene: TRBV3-1/TRBV3-2; CDR3 protein: ASSQEGGTGGFDTQY
J gene: TRBJ2-3; V gene: TRBV7-7; CDR3 protein: ASSPGTGRSDTQY
J gene: TRBJ2-7; V gene: TRBV4-2; CDR3 protein: ASSQDVGLDSYEQY
J gene: TRBJ1-3; V gene: TRBV6-5; CDR3 protein: ASKQGNSGNTIY
J gene: TRBJ1-3; V gene: TRBV4-2; CDR3 protein: ASSQDRVAGNTIY
J gene: TRBJ2-2; V gene: TRBV19; CDR3 protein: ASSIGARELF
J gene: TRBJ2-3; V gene: TRBV27; CDR3 protein: ASSLSPYGSDTQY
J gene: TRBJ1-1; V gene: TRBV2; CDR3 protein: ASSDLQGRYEAF
J gene: TRBJ2-3; V gene: TRBV5-6; CDR3 protein: ASSLDRFTDTQY
J gene: TRBJ2-7; V gene: TRBV6-1; CDR3 protein: ASSEDRSGGG
J gene: TRBJ1-4; V gene: TRBV5-6; CDR3 protein: ASSLSGDARVKLF
J gene: TRBJ2-3; V gene: TRBV19; CDR3 protein: ASSSQLVIAGGVTDTQY
J gene: TRBJ1-4; V gene: TRBV29-1; CDR3 protein: SVGQGGEKLF
J gene: TRBJ2-3; V gene: TRBV12-5; CDR3 protein: ASLASGGTDTQY
J gene: TRBJ2-1; V gene: TRBV27; CDR3 protein: ASRSSWVRGAGAGYNEQF
J gene: TRBJ1-2; V gene: TRBV28; CDR3 protein: ASSLEQGNYGYT
J gene: TRBJ2-7; V gene: TRBV6-2/TRBV6-3; CDR3 protein: ASSWTSGNEQY
J gene: TRBJ2-7; V gene: TRBV3-1/TRBV3-2; CDR3 protein: ASSPWVVGAAAEQY